Listed here are 12 T cell receptor beta chains from one sample, sequenced in a study of vaccination and CD4 T cells after COVID-19. TCRdb used MiXCR to reprocess the PCR reads, holding one entry per CDR3 protein. The table lists roughly 28,000 distinct CDR3 sequences, approximately 49% of them singletons. Specified time point: late sampling 161 to 241 days after vaccination in a few convalescent patients. The starting material was CD4+ T cells from blood, obtained about 7 months after SARS-CoV-2 vaccination. The receptors here all came from a human donor who had recovered from COVID-19.

V is TRBV29-1 and J is TRBJ1-1, with 7 bases that match TRBD1. V gave up 4 bases and J gave up 10 bases; unmatched junction bases: 6. The CDR3 is 11 amino acids. Germline CDR1 and CDR2: SQVTM and ANQGSEA. The CDR3 loop is CSVGQGVGAFF. The CDR3 DNA sequence: TGCAGCGTTGGGCAGGGGGTGGGAGCTTTCTTT.

V and J are TRBV6-5 and TRBJ2-7; the match to TRBD1 covers 7 bases. Germline CDR1 is MNHEY and CDR2 is SVGAGI. The CDR3 contains 15 residues. V shed 0 bases and J 5 bases; nucleotides not matched to a gene: 7. The CDR3 region is CASSYSQGRGDEQYF. Written as DNA, the CDR3 is TGTGCCAGCAGTTACTCACAGGGGAGAGGAGACGAGCAGTACTTC.

This clonotype was recorded a few times. The rearrangement joins TRBV4-2 to TRBJ2-7, with 10 bases identical to TRBD2. CDR3 size: 15 residues. Germline V lookup: CDR1 LGHNA, CDR2 YNFKEQ. V trimming: 1 base; J trimming: 6 bases; junction bases outside the gene matches: 6. This CDR3 is CASSQVASGSSEQYF. Here the CDR3 DNA reads TGTGCCAGCAGCCAAGTTGCTAGCGGGAGTAGCGAGCAGTACTTC.

Only a few counts were recorded for this clonotype. This sequence joins TRBV20-1 and TRBJ2-2, with D perhaps matching TRBD1 (6 bases). The CDR3 extends over 14 amino acids. Germline V CDR1 and CDR2: DFQATT, SNEGSKA (reference sequence). The V and J ends lost 6 bases and 4 bases respectively, with 15 bases between them. The chain's CDR3 is CSAPGVPITGELFF. In DNA form, the CDR3 reads TGCAGTGCCCCAGGGGTACCGATCACCGGGGAGCTGTTTTTT.

The rearrangement joins TRBV20-1 to TRBJ2-2; no reliable D call. This CDR3 contains 14 residues. Looked up from germline, CDR1 is DFQATT and CDR2 is SNEGSKA (reference sequence). V lost 2 bases and J lost 1, with 8 bases in between. The CDR3 loop is CSARRTGNTGELFF. In DNA, the CDR3 is TGCAGTGCTAGACGTACGGGGAACACCGGGGAGCTGTTTTTT.

The chain carries TRBV28 and TRBJ1-5; tentatively, D is TRBD1 (5 bases). CDR3 length: 16 residues. The V and J ends lost 4 bases and 2 bases respectively, with 15 bases between them. The germline V gene encodes CDR1 MDHEN and CDR2 SYDVKM. The CDR3 loop is CASSSPPGSGNQPQHF. As DNA, the CDR3 is TGTGCCAGCAGTTCCCCCCCAGGGTCCGGCAATCAGCCCCAGCATTTT.

The rearrangement links TRBV7-2 to TRBJ2-4; 15 nucleotides agree with TRBD2. V lost 5 bases to trimming and J lost 2 bases; unmatched junction nucleotides: 13. Germline lookup yields CDR1 SGHTA and CDR2 FQGNSA. CDR3 size: 20 residues. CDR3 nucleotide sequence: TGTGCCAGCAGCACCGGACTAGCGGGAGGGCCAGGGGTATCCAAAAACATTCAGTACTTC. Protein: CASSTGLAGGPGVSKNIQYF.

This chain uses TRBV20-1 with TRBJ2-5, with TRBD1 identical over 7 bases. V trimming: 5 bases; J trimming: 8 bases; junction bases outside the gene matches: 14. There are 14 residues in the CDR3. Germline CDR1 DFQATT, CDR2 SNEGSKA (reference sequence). The CDR3 bases are TGCAGTGCTGCCGAATCCGGGACAGATTATACCCAGTACTTC. It codes for CSAAESGTDYTQYF.

The count of this clonotype is one. The chain combines TRBV19 with TRBJ2-1; D not certain. CDR1 and CDR2 from the germline V gene are LNHDA and SQIVND (reference sequence). This CDR3 region has 15 residues. The V end lost 7 bases, the J end lost 3 bases, and 16 bases lay between the germline ends. This chain's CDR3 is CASTPGYYDYNEQFF. The CDR3 coding sequence is TGTGCCAGTACCCCAGGTTACTACGACTACAATGAGCAGTTCTTC.

V is TRBV20-1 and J is TRBJ1-2, with 9 nucleotides matching TRBD1. The CDR3 consists of 15 residues. Germline CDR1 is DFQATT and CDR2 is SNEGSKA (reference sequence). V dropped 1 base and J dropped 4; count of bases not matched to a gene: 7. The CDR3 DNA sequence: TGCAGTGCTAGAGTGGGGACAGGGAGGATCTATGGCTACACCTTC. Its translation is CSARVGTGRIYGYTF.

The gene calls are TRBV6-4 and TRBJ2-2; a possible D gene is TRBD1 (5 bases). The CDR3 contains 12 residues. From germline, CDR1 is MRHNA and CDR2 SNTAGT. V lost 3 bases, J lost 7 bases, and 6 bases lay in between. The chain's CDR3 is CASSEGLGELFF. DNA of the CDR3: TGTGCCAGCAGTGAGGGGCTCGGGGAGCTGTTTTTT.

This clonotype was counted between two and nine times. The V call is TRBV5-4, the J call TRBJ2-7; no firm D call. The V end lost 0 bases, the J end lost 2 bases, and 9 bases lay between the germline ends. CDR1 and CDR2 (germline): SGHNT, YYREEE (reference sequence). This CDR3 spans 14 amino acids. The CDR3 DNA follows: TGTGCCAGCAGCTTGGGGGGTACCGCCTACGAGCAGTACTTC. This sequence encodes CASSLGGTAYEQYF.